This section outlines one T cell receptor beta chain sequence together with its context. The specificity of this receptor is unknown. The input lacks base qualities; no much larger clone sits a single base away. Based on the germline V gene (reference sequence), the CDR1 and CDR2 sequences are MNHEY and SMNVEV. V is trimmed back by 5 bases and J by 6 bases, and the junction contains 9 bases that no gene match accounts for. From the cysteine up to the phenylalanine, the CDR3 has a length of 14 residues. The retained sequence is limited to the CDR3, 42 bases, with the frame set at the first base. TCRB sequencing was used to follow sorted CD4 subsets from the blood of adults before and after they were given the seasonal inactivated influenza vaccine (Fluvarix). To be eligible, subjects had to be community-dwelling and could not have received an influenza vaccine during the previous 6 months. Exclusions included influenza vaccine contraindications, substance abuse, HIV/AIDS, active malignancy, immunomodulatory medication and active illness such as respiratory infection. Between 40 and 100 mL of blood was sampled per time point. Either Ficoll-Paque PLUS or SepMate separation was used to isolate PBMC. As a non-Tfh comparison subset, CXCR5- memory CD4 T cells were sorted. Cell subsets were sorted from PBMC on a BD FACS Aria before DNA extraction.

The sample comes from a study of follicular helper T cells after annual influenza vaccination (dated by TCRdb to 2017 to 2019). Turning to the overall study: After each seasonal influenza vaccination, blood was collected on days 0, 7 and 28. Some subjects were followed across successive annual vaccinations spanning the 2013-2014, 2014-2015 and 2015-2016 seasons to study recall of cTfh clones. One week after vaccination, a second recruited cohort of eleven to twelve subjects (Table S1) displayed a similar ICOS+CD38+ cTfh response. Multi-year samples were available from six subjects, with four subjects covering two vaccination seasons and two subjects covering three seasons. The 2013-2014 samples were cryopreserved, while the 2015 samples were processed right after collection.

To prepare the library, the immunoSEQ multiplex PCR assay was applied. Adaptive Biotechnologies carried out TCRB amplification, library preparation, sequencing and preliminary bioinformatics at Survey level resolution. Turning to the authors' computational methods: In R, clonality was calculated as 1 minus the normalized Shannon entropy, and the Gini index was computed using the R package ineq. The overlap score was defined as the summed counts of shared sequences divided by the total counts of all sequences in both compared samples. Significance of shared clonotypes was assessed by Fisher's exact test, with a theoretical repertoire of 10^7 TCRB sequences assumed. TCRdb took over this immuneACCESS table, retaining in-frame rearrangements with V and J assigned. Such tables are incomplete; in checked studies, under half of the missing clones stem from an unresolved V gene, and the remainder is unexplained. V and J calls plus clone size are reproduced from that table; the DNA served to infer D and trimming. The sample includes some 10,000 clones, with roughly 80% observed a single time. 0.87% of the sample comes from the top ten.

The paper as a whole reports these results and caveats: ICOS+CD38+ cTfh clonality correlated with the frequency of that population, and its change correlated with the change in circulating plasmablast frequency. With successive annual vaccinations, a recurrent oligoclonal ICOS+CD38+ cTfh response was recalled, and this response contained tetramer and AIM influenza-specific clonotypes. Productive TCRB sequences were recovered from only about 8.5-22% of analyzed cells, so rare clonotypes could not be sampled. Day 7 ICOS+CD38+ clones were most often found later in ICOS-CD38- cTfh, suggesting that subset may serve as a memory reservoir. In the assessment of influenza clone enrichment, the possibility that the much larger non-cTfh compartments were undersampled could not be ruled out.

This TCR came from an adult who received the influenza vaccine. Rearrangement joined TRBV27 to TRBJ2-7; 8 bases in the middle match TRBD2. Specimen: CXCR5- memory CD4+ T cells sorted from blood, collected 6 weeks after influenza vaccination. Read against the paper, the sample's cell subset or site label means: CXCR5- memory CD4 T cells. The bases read TGTGCCAGCAGTCTCACTGGGACTAGGGTCGAGCAGTACTTC. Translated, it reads CASSLTGTRVEQYF.